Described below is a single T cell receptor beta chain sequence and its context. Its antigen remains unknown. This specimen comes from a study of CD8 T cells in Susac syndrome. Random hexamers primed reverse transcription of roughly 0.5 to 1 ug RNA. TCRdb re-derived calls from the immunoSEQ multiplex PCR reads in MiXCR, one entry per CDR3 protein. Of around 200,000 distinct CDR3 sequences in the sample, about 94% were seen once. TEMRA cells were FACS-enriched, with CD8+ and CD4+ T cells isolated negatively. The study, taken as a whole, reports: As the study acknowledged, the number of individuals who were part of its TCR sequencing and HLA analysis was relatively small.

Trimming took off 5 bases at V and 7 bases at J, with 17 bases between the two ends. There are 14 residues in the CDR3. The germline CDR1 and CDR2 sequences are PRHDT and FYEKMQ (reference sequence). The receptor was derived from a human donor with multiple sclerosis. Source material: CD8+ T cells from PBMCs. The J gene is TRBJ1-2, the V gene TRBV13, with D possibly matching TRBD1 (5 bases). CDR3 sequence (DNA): TGTGCCAGCAGCCAACTCAGGGAGGTGATTGGCTACACCTTC. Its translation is CASSQLREVIGYTF.